The entry that follows covers one T cell receptor beta chain sequence. Its antigen is not known. This record belongs to a study of chemoradiotherapy in HPV16-positive cancers. Study context: Candidate HPV-specific clones and shared TCR motifs came from two HPV16-positive patients.

CDR1 and CDR2 from the germline V gene are SGHVS and FNYEAQ. The CDR3 extends over 17 amino acids. V shed 2 bases and J 7 bases; nucleotides not matched to a gene: 12. Study outcomes and limitations: During treatment, candidate HPV-specific clones and E7-related motifs expanded in tumor. Better recurrence-free survival went with HPV-responsive T-cell expansion in HPV16-positive patients.

Samples were taken several times over chemoradiotherapy. Assay used: immunoSEQ multiplex PCR; TCRdb lists only in-frame clones, some missing. The table shows thousands of clones, with 85% to 90% occurring only once. Sequences were derived from blood, sampled from a patient who underwent chemoradiotherapy. V usage is TRBV7-6 and J usage is TRBJ1-1; TRBD1 matches 11 bases. This receptor was obtained from a human donor with HPV-associated anogenital cancer. Here the CDR3 reads CASSLTSDRGLTFEAFF. CDR3 nucleotides: TGTGCCAGCAGCTTAACGTCGGACAGGGGGCTTACCTTTGAAGCTTTCTTT. Together with reference TRBV7-6 and TRBJ1-1, the CDR3 gives the full variable domain: GAGVSQSPRYKVTKRGQDVALRCDPISGHVSLYWYRQALGQGPEFLTYFNYEAQQDKSGLPNDRFSAERPEGSISTLTIQRTEQRDSAMYRCASSLTSDRGLTFEAFFGQGTRLTVV.